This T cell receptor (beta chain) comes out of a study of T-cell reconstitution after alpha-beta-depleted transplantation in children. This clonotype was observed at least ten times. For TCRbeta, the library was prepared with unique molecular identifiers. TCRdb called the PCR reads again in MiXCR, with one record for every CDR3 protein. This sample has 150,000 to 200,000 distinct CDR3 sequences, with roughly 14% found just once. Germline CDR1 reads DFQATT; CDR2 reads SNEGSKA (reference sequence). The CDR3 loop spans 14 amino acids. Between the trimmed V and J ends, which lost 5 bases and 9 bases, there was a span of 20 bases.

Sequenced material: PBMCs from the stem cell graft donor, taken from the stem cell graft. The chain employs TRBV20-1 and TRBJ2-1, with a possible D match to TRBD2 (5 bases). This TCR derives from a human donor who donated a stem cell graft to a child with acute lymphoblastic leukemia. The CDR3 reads CSALSGREGFEQFF. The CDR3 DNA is TGCAGTGCTCTCTCAGGACGGGAAGGGTTTGAGCAGTTCTTC.